The rows below give T cell receptor beta chains drawn from one sample of a study of shared clonotypes between healthy human individuals. Method: immunoSEQ multiplex PCR; TCRdb's copy keeps in-frame clones and lacks some. The repertoire holds about 2.5 million clones, less than 95% seen once, with approximately 0.39% in the top ten. The sequenced material came from naive CD4+ T cells from PBMCs. The source is a man younger than 35 in good health. Some clones in this sample may be carry-over from other donors' samples. The CDR3 runs from the conserved cysteine through the conserved F or W. A D gene is named only where the DNA matches it firmly. Not all rows give a size; the values are once, few, many and, for expanded clones, a class.

clone size	D gene	J gene	V gene	CDR3 protein	CDR3 DNA
few	.	TRBJ1-5	TRBV10-2	CASSVQGNQPQHF	TGCGCCAGCAGTGTCCAAGGCAATCAGCCCCAGCATTTT
.	TRBD2	TRBJ2-2	TRBV5-1	CASSPQTSAGELFF	TGCGCCAGCAGCCCCCAGACTAGCGCCGGGGAGCTGTTTTTT
.	.	TRBJ2-5	TRBV11-3	CASSGGDASGAQYF	TGTGCCAGCAGTGGAGGGGACGCCTCGGGTGCCCAGTACTTC
.	.	TRBJ2-3	TRBV10-3	CAISKTESTDTQYF	TGTGCCATCAGTAAGACAGAGAGCACAGATACGCAGTATTTT
.	.	TRBJ2-2	TRBV28	CASSLWTDPRDTGELFF	TGTGCCAGCAGTTTATGGACAGATCCCCGGGACACCGGGGAGCTGTTTTTT
once	.	TRBJ2-7	TRBV5-1	CASSLFSGDEQYF	TGCGCCAGCAGCTTGTTCTCGGGGGACGAGCAGTACTTC
.	.	TRBJ2-5	TRBV5-1	CASSRTGLQETQYF	TGCGCCAGCAGCCGAACAGGGCTGCAAGAGACCCAGTACTTC
.	TRBD2	TRBJ2-2	TRBV7-8	CASSPMSGGNTGELFF	TGTGCCAGCTCGCCCATGTCGGGGGGGAACACCGGGGAGCTGTTTTTT
.	TRBD2	TRBJ2-7	TRBV18	CASSPMREGNEQYF	TGTGCCAGCTCACCAATGCGGGAGGGCAACGAGCAGTACTTC
.	TRBD1	TRBJ2-7	TRBV28	CASSPRQGRYEQYF	TGTGCCAGCAGTCCGCGACAGGGTAGGTACGAGCAGTACTTC
.	TRBD2	TRBJ2-7	TRBV30	CAWSGGGGLYEQYF	TGTGCCTGGAGCGGGGGGGGCGGACTATACGAGCAGTACTTC
.	TRBD1	TRBJ1-1	TRBV7-9	CASSAWDRGPTEAFF	TGTGCCAGCAGCGCGTGGGACAGGGGGCCCACTGAAGCTTTCTTT
.	.	TRBJ1-2	TRBV4-3	CASSQDIGRGGYTF	TGCGCCAGCAGCCAAGATATCGGCAGGGGAGGCTACACCTTC
.	TRBD2	TRBJ2-7	TRBV5-1	CASSQLAGPYEQYF	TGCGCCAGCAGCCAACTAGCGGGCCCCTACGAGCAGTACTTC
.	.	TRBJ2-3	TRBV5-1	CASSSRGPTITDTQYF	TGCGCCAGCAGCTCCAGGGGACCCACTATCACAGATACGCAGTATTTT
.	.	TRBJ1-5	TRBV6-6	CASNPGLDSNQPQHF	TGTGCCAGCAACCCAGGGCTAGATAGCAATCAGCCCCAGCATTTT
.	TRBD2	TRBJ2-4	TRBV5-1	CASSLFSSGGNIQYF	TGCGCCAGCAGCTTGTTCTCTAGCGGGGGAAACATTCAGTACTTC
.	.	TRBJ2-7	TRBV6-6	CASSYRQTRGLYEQYF	TGTGCCAGCAGTTACCGTCAGACTAGGGGGCTTTACGAGCAGTACTTC
.	.	TRBJ2-7	TRBV5-4	CASSLGAGYEQYF	TGTGCCAGCAGCTTGGGCGCGGGGTACGAGCAGTACTTC
once	TRBD1	TRBJ2-5	TRBV28	CASSTGTGGETQYF	TGTGCCAGCAGTACCGGGACAGGGGGGGAGACCCAGTACTTC
.	.	TRBJ1-1	TRBV9	CASSIQERSGTEAFF	TGTGCCAGCAGCATACAAGAGAGATCAGGGACTGAAGCTTTCTTT
.	TRBD2	TRBJ2-3	TRBV28	CASSFPAGPTDTQYF	TGTGCCAGCAGTTTCCCAGCGGGACCCACAGATACGCAGTATTTT